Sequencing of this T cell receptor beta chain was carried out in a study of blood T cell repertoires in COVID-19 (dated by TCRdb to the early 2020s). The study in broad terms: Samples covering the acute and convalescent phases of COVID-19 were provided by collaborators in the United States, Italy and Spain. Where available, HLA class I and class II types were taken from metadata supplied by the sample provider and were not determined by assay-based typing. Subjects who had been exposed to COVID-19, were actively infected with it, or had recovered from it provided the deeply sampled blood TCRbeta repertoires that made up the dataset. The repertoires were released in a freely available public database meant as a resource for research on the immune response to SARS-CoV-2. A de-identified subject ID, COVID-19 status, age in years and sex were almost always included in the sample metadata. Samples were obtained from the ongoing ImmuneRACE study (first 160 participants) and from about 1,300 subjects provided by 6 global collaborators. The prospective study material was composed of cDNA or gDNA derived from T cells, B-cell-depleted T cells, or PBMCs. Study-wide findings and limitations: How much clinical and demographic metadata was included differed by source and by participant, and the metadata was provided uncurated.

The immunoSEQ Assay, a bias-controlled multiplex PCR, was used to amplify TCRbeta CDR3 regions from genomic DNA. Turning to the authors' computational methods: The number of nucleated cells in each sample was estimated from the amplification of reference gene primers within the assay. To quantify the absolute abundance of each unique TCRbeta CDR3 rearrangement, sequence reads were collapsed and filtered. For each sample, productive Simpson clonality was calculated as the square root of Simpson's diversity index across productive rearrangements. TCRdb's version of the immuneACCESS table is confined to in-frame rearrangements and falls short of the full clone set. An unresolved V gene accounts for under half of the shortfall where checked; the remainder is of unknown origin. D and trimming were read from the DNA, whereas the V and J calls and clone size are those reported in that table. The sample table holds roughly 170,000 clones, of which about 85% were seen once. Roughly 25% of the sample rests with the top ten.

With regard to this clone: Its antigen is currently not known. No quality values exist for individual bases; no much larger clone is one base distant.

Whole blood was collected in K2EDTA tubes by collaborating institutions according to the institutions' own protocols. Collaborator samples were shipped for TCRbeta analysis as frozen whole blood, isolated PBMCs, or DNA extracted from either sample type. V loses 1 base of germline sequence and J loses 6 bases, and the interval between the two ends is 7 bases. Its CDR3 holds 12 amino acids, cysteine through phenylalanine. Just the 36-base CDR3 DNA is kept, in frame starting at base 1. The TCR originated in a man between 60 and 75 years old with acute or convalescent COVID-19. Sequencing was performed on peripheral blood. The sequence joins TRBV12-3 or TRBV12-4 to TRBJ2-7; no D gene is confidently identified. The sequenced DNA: TGTGCCAGCAGTTTAGGAGGTCGCGAGCAGTACTTC. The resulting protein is CASSLGGREQYF.